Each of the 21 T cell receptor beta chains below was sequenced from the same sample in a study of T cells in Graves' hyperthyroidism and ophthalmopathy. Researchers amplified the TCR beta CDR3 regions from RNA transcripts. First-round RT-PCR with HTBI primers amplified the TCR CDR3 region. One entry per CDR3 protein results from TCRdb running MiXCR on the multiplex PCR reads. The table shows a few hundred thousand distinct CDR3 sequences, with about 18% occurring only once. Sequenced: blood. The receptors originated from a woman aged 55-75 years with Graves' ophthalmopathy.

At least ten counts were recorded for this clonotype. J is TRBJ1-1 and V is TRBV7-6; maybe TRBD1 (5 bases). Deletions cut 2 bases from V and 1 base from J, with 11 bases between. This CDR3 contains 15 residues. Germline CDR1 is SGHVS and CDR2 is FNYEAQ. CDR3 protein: CASSLTRDGNTEAFF. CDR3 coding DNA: TGTGCCAGCAGCTTAACCCGGGACGGGAACACTGAAGCTTTCTTT.

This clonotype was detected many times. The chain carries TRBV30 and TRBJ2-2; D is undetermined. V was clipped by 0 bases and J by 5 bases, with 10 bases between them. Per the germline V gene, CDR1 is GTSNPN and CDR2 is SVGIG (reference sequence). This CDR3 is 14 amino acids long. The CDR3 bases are TGTGCCTGGAGTGTTTCTCTAGAGACCGGGGAGCTGTTTTTT. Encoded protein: CAWSVSLETGELFF.

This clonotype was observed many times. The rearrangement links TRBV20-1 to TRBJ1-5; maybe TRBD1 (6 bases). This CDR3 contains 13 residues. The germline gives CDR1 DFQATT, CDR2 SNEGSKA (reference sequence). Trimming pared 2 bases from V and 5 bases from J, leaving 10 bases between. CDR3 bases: TGCAGTGCTAGACAGACAGGTCATCAGCCCCAGCATTTT. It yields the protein CSARQTGHQPQHF.

The CDR3, as DNA: TGTGCCAGCAGACCGGGACTAGCGGGGCGCGAGCAGTACTTC. It translates to CASRPGLAGREQYF. The chain combines TRBV28 with TRBJ2-7; TRBD2 agrees at 13 bases. The CDR3 runs to 14 residues. The J segment lost 6 bases and the V segment lost 6 bases, leaving 5 bases of the junction unmatched. From germline, CDR1 is MDHEN and CDR2 SYDVKM.

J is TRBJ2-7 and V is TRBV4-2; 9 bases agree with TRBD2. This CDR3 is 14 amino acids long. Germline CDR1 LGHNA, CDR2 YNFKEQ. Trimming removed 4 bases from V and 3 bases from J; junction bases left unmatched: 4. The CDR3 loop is CASSRQTSGYEQYF. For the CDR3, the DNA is TGTGCCAGCAGCCGTCAGACTAGCGGCTACGAGCAGTACTTC.

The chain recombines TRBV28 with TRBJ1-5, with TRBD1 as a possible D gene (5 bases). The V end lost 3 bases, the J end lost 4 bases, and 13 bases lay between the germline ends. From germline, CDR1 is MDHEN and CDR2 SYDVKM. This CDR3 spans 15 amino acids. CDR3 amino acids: CASSFGGGMNQPQHF. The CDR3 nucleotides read TGTGCCAGCAGTTTTGGTGGGGGGATGAATCAGCCCCAGCATTTT.

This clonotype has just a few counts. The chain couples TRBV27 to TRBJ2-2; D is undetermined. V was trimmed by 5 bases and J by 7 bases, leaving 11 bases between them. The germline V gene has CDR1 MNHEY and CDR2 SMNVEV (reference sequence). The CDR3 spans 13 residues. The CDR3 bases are TGTGCCAGCAGTCCGGGTGGAGTCGGGGAGCTGTTTTTT. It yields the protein CASSPGGVGELFF.

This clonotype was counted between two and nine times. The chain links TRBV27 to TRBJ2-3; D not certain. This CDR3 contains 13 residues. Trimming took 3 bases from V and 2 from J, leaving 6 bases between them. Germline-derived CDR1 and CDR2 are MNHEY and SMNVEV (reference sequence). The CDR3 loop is CASSFYSTDTQYF. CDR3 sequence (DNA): TGTGCCAGCAGTTTTTATTCCACAGATACGCAGTATTTT.

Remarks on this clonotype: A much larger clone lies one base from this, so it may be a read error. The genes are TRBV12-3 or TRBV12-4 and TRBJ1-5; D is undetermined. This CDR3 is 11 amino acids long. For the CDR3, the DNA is TGTACCAGCAGTTTGAGTCAGCCCCAGCATTTT. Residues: CTSSLSQPQHF.

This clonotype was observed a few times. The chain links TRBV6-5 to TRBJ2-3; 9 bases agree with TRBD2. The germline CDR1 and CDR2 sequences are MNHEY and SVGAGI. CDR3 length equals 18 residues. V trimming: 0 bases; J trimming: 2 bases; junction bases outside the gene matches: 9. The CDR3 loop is CASSYSFAASGVTDTQYF. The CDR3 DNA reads TGTGCCAGCAGTTACTCTTTTGCGGCTAGCGGGGTCACAGATACGCAGTATTTT.

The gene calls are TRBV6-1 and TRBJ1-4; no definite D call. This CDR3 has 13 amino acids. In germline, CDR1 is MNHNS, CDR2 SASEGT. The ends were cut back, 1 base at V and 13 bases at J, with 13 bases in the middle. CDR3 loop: CASSEGTSPRLFF. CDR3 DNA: TGTGCCAGCAGTGAAGGGACTTCGCCCAGACTGTTTTTT.

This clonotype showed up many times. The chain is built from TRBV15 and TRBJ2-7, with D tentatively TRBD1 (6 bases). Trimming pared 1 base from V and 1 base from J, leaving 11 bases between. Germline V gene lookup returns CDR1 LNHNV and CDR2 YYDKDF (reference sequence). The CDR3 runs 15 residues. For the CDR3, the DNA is TGTGCCACCAGCAGAGGAACACAGGGTTCCTACGAGCAGTACTTC. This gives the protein CATSRGTQGSYEQYF.

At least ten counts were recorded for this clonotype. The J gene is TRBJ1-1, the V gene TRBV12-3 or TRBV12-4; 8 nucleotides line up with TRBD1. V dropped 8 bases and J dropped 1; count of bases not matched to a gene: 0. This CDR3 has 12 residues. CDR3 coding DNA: TGTGCCAGCGGACAGGGGAACACTGAAGCTTTCTTT. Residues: CASGQGNTEAFF.

The CDR3 region has the DNA TGTGCCAGCAGAACGAGCGGGAGGTACAATGAGCAGTTCTTC. It codes for CASRTSGRYNEQFF. The chain has TRBV6-2 or TRBV6-3 and TRBJ2-1; 9 bases are shared with TRBD2. The CDR3 covers 14 residues. CDR1 and CDR2 from the germline V gene are MNHEY and SVGEGT. With V trimmed by 6 bases and J by 4 bases, 4 bases remained unmatched.

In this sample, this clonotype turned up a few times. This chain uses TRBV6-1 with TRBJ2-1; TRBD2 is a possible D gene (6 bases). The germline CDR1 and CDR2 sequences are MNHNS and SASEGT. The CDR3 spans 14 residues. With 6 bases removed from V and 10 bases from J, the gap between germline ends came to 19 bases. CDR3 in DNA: TGTGCCAGCAGCTCTCCGCCCTTAGGAGGGGAGCAGTTCTTC. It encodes CASSSPPLGGEQFF.

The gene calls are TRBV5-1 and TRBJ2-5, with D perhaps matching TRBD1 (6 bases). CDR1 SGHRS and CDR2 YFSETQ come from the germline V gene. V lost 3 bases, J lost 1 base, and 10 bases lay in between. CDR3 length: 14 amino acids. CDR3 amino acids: CASSSGDTQETQYF. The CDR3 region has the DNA TGCGCCAGCAGCTCCGGGGACACCCAAGAGACCCAGTACTTC.

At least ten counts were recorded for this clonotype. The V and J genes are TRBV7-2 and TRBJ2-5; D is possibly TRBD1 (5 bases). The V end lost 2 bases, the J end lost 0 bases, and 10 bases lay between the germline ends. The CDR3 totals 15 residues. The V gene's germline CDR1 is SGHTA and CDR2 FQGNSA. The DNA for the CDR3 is TGTGCCAGCAGCTTAAAACCAGGGAACCAAGAGACCCAGTACTTC. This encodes CASSLKPGNQETQYF.

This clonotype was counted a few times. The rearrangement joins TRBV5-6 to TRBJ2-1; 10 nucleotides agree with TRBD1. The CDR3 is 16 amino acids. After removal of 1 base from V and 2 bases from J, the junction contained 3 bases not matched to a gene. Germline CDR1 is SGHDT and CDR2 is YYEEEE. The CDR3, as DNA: TGTGCCAGCAGCTTGCCAGGGACAGGGGCCTACAATGAGCAGTTCTTC. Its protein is CASSLPGTGAYNEQFF.

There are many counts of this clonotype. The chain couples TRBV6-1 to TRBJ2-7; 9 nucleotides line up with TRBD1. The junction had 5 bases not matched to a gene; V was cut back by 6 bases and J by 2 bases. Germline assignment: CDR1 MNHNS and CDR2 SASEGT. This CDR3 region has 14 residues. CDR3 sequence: CASRPGTGTYEQYF. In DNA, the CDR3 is TGTGCCAGCAGACCCGGGACAGGGACCTACGAGCAGTACTTC.

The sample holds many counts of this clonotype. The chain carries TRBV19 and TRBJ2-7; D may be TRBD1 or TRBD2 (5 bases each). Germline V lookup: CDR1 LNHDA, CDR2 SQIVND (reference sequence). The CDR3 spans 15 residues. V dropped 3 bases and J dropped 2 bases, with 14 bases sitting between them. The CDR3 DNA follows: TGTGCCAGTAGTATCGATCTGGGGGTGGCCTACGAGCAGTACTTC. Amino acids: CASSIDLGVAYEQYF.

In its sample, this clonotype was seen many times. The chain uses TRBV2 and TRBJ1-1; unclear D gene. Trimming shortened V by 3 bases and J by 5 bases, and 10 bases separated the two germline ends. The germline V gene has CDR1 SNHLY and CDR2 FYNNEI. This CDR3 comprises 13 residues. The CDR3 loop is CASSEERATEAFF. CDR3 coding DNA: TGTGCCAGCAGTGAGGAACGGGCAACTGAAGCTTTCTTT.